The T cell receptor (beta chain) under discussion was sequenced for a study of T cell repertoires in cytomegalovirus infection (dated by TCRdb to the late 2010s). Turning to the overall study: The peptide stimulations were aimed at well-studied HLA-B-restricted epitopes as well as recently identified HLA-C-restricted CMV epitopes, whose presentation resists viral immunomodulation. Donor HLA type was relevant to the analysis, as public TCR beta signatures indicated carriage of CMV infection together with the matching HLA type. Results the study describes overall, beyond this receptor: In both this cohort and an independent roughly 330-donor cohort, the cumulative frequency of public TCR beta family members distinguished carriers of CMV infection plus the relevant HLA type. The ex vivo response was dominated by HLA-C-restricted CMV-specific TCR beta clonotypes, which also provided the single most frequent clonotype in two of eight donors.

Data came from an Illumina HiSeq 1500. In TCRdb, the public reads were trimmed at Q25 with fastp and aligned with MiXCR, with productive beta chains retained. Each record represents a unique CDR3 protein, reported with the most common genes and DNA among its rows. This sample is represented by about 700,000 distinct CDR3 sequences; around 32% of them were singletons. The top ten clones comprise about 20% of the sample. The treatment or condition label for this specimen denotes: in vitro stimulation with specific CMV peptide epitopes to enrich CMV-specific T cells. Reading the germline V gene gives CDR1 ENHRY and CDR2 SYGVKD. The CDR3 starts with the cysteine, ends with the phenylalanine, and has 16 residues. The retained sequence is limited to the CDR3, 48 bases, with the frame set at the first base. Relative to germline, V is 7 bases shorter and J is 0 bases shorter, with 16 bases between their ends.

Worth noting for this clonotype: It lacks a known antigen. Per-base quality was not reported, and no clone a single base away is much larger than it.

The chain couples TRBV10-3 to TRBJ1-3, with a weak D call of TRBD1 (5 bases match). The clonotype comes from a human donor in good health (CMV status not recorded). Some clones in this sample may be carry-over from other donors' samples. The sample in question was cultured PBMCs, obtained from culture after CMV antigen stimulation. The DNA is as follows: TGTGCCATCAAAGTAACGGGGGTCTACTCTGGAAACACCATATATTTT. This translates into CAIKVTGVYSGNTIYF.